This is a list of T cell receptor beta chains from one sample in a study of CD8+ T cells in alopecia areata. Sequencing was performed with immunoSEQ multiplex PCR; in TCRdb, only in-frame clones are kept and a portion is missing. The sample has more than 100,000 clones, roughly 61% seen once. The input for sequencing was CD4+ T cells sorted from blood, taken at week 0. The receptors shown here come from a human donor with alopecia areata. CDR3s include the opening cysteine and the closing phenylalanine or tryptophan. Fields, in order: CDR3 DNA, CDR3 protein, D gene, J gene, clone size, V gene. The D gene is left open where the match is weak. Only some rows state a clone size, as once, few, many or a class for expanded clones.

TGTGCCAGCAGCTTAAAAGTAGTTTCAGGGGGCCTTGGCTACACCTTC,CASSLKVVSGGLGYTF,TRBD1,TRBJ1-2,NA,TRBV11-2
TGTGCCAGCAGTTTATCAGGGAATCAGCCCCAGCATTTT,CASSLSGNQPQHF,NA,TRBJ1-5,NA,TRBV28
TGTGCCAGCAGCTTAGTTCGTGGGGACGCTAGCGGGGGGGCCTACGAGCAGTACTTC,CASSLVRGDASGGAYEQYF,TRBD2,TRBJ2-7,NA,TRBV7-6
TGTGCCAGCAGAGTCGCGGGGCGGCACACCGGGGAGCTGTTTTTT,CASRVAGRHTGELFF,NA,TRBJ2-2,NA,TRBV7-2
TGTGCCAGCAGTCCCCTCAATCAGCCCCAGCATTTT,CASSPLNQPQHF,NA,TRBJ1-5,NA,TRBV28
TGTGCCAGCAGCTACACTTCGAACACCGGGGAGCTGTTTTTT,CASSYTSNTGELFF,NA,TRBJ2-2,medium-sized,TRBV7-2
TGTGCCAGCAACCGCGGCGGTAGCACAGATACGCAGTATTTT,CASNRGGSTDTQYF,NA,TRBJ2-3,few,TRBV7-2
TGTGCCAGCAGTGAAGGTGTGGGGGAGACCCAGTACTTC,CASSEGVGETQYF,NA,TRBJ2-5,NA,TRBV2
TGTGCCAGCAGCGCGGGACTAGCGGGGGACAATGAGCAGTTCTTC,CASSAGLAGDNEQFF,TRBD2,TRBJ2-1,NA,TRBV7-9
TGTGCCAGCAGTTTATCGTCGGGGGGTTTCGTTGAAAAACTGTTTTTT,CASSLSSGGFVEKLFF,NA,TRBJ1-4,NA,TRBV27
TGTGCCAGCAGCCCAAGGCGGACAGGGGATCAGCCCCAGCATTTT,CASSPRRTGDQPQHF,TRBD1,TRBJ1-5,few,TRBV5-6
TGTGCCAGCAGAGGACAGGGGAGCTCCTACGAGCAGTACTTC,CASRGQGSSYEQYF,TRBD1,TRBJ2-7,NA,TRBV27
TGTGCCAGCAGAGGGACCGGGGGTGGCTACACCTTC,CASRGTGGGYTF,NA,TRBJ1-2,few,TRBV2
TGTGCCAGCAGCTCCAGGGGGCGCGACACAGATACGCAGTATTTT,CASSSRGRDTDTQYF,TRBD1,TRBJ2-3,NA,TRBV5-4
TGTGCCAGCAGCTTAATACAGGGGCGGAACATTCAGTACTTC,CASSLIQGRNIQYF,TRBD1,TRBJ2-4,medium-sized,TRBV11-2
TGTGCCAGCAGCTTGGGGACGGGGCTTGAAGCTTTCTTT,CASSLGTGLEAFF,NA,TRBJ1-1,few,TRBV5-5
TGTGCCAGCAGGACTGACAGGGGGGAATACGAGCAGTACTTC,CASRTDRGEYEQYF,TRBD1,TRBJ2-7,few,TRBV6-5
TGTGCCAGCAGTTTGGGGGGATTGAACACTGAAGCTTTCTTT,CASSLGGLNTEAFF,NA,TRBJ1-1,NA,TRBV28
TGTGCCAGTAGTACCGGACTAGGCTCAGATACGCAGTATTTT,CASSTGLGSDTQYF,TRBD2,TRBJ2-3,few,TRBV19
TGTGCCAGCAGTTTGACTCAGGGAGTGTCCTACAATGAGCAGTTCTTC,CASSLTQGVSYNEQFF,NA,TRBJ2-1,NA,TRBV6-5
TGTGCCAGCAGCTTATACCTGGAGGAGACCCAGTACTTC,CASSLYLEETQYF,NA,TRBJ2-5,NA,TRBV7-2
TGTGCCAGCAGCCACGGTCGGTTGGCCGGGAACGAGCAGTACTTC,CASSHGRLAGNEQYF,NA,TRBJ2-7,NA,TRBV7-2
TGCGCCAGCAGCGCCCACAGGGACGAGCAGTACTTC,CASSAHRDEQYF,NA,TRBJ2-7,once,TRBV5-1
TGTGCCAGCAGTTACTCCCACTACAGGGACACTGAAGCTTTCTTT,CASSYSHYRDTEAFF,NA,TRBJ1-1,NA,TRBV6-5
TGTGCCAGCAGCCTTTCCGGGACAGGGAAAGGCTATGGCTACACCTTC,CASSLSGTGKGYGYTF,TRBD1,TRBJ1-2,NA,TRBV5-4
TGTGCCAGCAGCCCGGGACAGGGCGACTACGAGCAGTACTTC,CASSPGQGDYEQYF,TRBD1,TRBJ2-7,NA,TRBV5-4
TGCAGCGTCAGGACAGGGGGCGATTATGGCTACACCTTC,CSVRTGGDYGYTF,TRBD1,TRBJ1-2,NA,TRBV29-1
TGTGCCAGCAGCTCTCGGACAGGGGACACTGAAGCTTTCTTT,CASSSRTGDTEAFF,TRBD1,TRBJ1-1,few,TRBV7-3
TGTGCCAGCAGCTCGGGACTAGCGGCCTCCTACGAGCAGTACTTC,CASSSGLAASYEQYF,TRBD2,TRBJ2-7,once,TRBV6-5
TGTGCCAGCAGCAAGGACAGCCCACAAGAGACCCAGTACTTC,CASSKDSPQETQYF,NA,TRBJ2-5,NA,TRBV5-4
TGTGCCACCAGCAGAGATAGAATAGCCAAAAACATTCAGTACTTC,CATSRDRIAKNIQYF,NA,TRBJ2-4,NA,TRBV15
TGCAGCTATAAAGGGGGGAATGAAAAACTGTTTTTT,CSYKGGNEKLFF,NA,TRBJ1-4,NA,TRBV29-1
TGTGCCAGCAGCTTAAAAATGGGGACTGAAGCTTTCTTT,CASSLKMGTEAFF,NA,TRBJ1-1,few,TRBV7-9
TGCGCCAGCAGCCGGGACTTACACACCGGGGAGCTGTTTTTT,CASSRDLHTGELFF,NA,TRBJ2-2,NA,TRBV5-1
TGCGCCAGCAGCCAAACTGGGGGAGGAGAACGCACAGATACGCAGTATTTT,CASSQTGGGERTDTQYF,NA,TRBJ2-3,NA,TRBV4-3
TGTGCCAGCAGCCCCAGGGGCAGGCAAGAGACCCAGTACTTC,CASSPRGRQETQYF,NA,TRBJ2-5,NA,TRBV5-6